This TCR beta chain was captured in a study of blood T cell repertoires in COVID-19. Study-wide background: Whether acute or convalescent, the COVID-19 samples came from the United States, Italy and Spain. The cDNA or gDNA used as material had been derived from T cells, B-cell-depleted T cells, or PBMCs.

This CDR3 is built from 17 residues. V lost 2 bases, J lost 0 bases, and 11 bases lay in between. Germline lookup yields CDR1 MGHDK and CDR2 SYGVNS. Per the original methods: How many nucleated cells were present was estimated from reference gene primer amplification. Here immunoSEQ multiplex PCR was the method, and the copy in TCRdb shows in-frame clones only, minus some. V and J calls and clone size are copied from that table; D and trimming were computed from the DNA. This sample has about 230,000 clones; approximately 83% occur once, and the top ten carry around 30%. The sequenced material came from peripheral blood. The chain employs TRBV25-1 and TRBJ1-6, with D uncertain. The clonotype originates from a man aged 35 to 55 with acute or convalescent COVID-19. CDR3 coding DNA: TGTGCCAGCAGTGAACCTCCGGGGAGCTCCTATAATTCACCCCTCCACTTT. Amino acid sequence: CASSEPPGSSYNSPLHF.